Below, 2 T cell receptor beta chains from the same sample are listed, as sequenced in a study of blood T cell repertoires in COVID-19. Measured with immunoSEQ multiplex PCR; TCRdb has only the in-frame clones, and not every one. The table lists fewer than 200,000 clones, 83% of them singletons. Sequencing was done on a sample of PBMCs or T cells enriched from blood (not recorded which). All receptors derive from a woman aged 45-59 years in a cohort exposed to, infected with or recovered from COVID-19 (not recorded which).

This chain links TRBV21-1 with TRBJ2-1; the DNA was not compared with TRBD2, the D call given in the table. TRBV21-1 is assigned pseudogene status. This CDR3 spans 18 amino acids. The CDR3 here is CASSPRASGRSPGNEQFF. The CDR3 DNA follows: TGTGCCAGCAGCCCCCGGGCTAGCGGGAGGTCTCCGGGAAATGAGCAGTTCTTC.

The rearrangement uses TRBV15 and TRBJ1-1; a weak D match, TRBD1 (6 bases). The CDR3 is 15 amino acids. From germline, CDR1 is LNHNV and CDR2 YYDKDF (reference sequence). Deletions cut 1 base from V and 1 base from J, with 10 bases between. In DNA form, the CDR3 reads TGTGCCACCAGCAGAGGCGAAGGGGGGAACACTGAAGCTTTCTTT. Translated, it gives CATSRGEGGNTEAFF.